The clone carrying this TCR beta chain was seen only a few times. Its antigen remains unknown. TCRdb passed the 5' RACE reads through MiXCR, listing each CDR3 protein once. Of roughly 220,000 distinct CDR3 sequences in the sample, around 8.8% were seen once. The data derive from a study of T-cell memory formation after mild COVID-19. Study information: TCR clusters largely stayed donor specific.

Study-level findings and limits: A balance of CD4 and CD8 characterized clones contracting day 15 to 85, whereas later expanders leaned CD4+.

The CDR3 has 13 amino acids. Trimming pared 2 bases from V and 6 bases from J, leaving 12 bases between. From germline, CDR1 is SQVTM and CDR2 ANQGSEA. The specimen sequenced was PBMCs or a T cell subset sorted from them (not recorded which). The V and J genes are TRBV29-1 and TRBJ2-3; the D is unclear. This clonotype was sampled from a man between 18 and 35 years old who had mild COVID-19 (a few samples of this study predate the infection). Cell type and time point are not known. CDR3 DNA: TGCAGCGTTGAAACTTCCCACGGGGATACGCAGTATTTT. Translating gives CSVETSHGDTQYF.